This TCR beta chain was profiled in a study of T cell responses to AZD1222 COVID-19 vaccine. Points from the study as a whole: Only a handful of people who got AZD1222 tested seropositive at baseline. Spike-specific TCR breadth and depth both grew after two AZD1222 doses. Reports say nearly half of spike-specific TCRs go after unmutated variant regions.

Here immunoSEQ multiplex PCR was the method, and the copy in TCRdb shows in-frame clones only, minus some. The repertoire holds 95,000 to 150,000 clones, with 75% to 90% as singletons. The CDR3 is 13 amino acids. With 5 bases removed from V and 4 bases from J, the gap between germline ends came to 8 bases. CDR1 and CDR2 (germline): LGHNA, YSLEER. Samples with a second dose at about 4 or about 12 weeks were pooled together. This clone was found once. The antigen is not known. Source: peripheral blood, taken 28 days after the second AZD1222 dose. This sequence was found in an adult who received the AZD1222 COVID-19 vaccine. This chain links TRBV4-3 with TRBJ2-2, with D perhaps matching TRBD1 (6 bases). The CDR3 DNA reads TGCGCCAGCAGCACAGGGACCACCGGGGAGCTGTTTTTT. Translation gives CASSTGTTGELFF.